This is a list of T cell receptor beta chains from one sample in a study of T cells in Graves' hyperthyroidism and ophthalmopathy. TCRdb passed the multiplex PCR reads through MiXCR, listing each CDR3 protein once. The data show 20,000 to 30,000 distinct CDR3 sequences, with under 55% seen just once and roughly 26% held by the top ten. Sequenced sample: blood. The receptors were sampled from a woman aged 40 to 50 with Graves' hyperthyroidism that later progressed to Graves' ophthalmopathy. Each CDR3 is given with its conserved first and last residue. The D gene is left open where the match is weak. Size is omitted from some rows. Given values are once, few, many or a class for expanded clones.

>TRBV19|few|TRBJ2-2|NA
CASSSQDPSGELFF
TGTGCCAGTAGCTCTCAAGACCCGTCCGGGGAGCTGTTTTTT
>TRBV6-1|NA|TRBJ1-1|NA
CASSESGFGAFF
TGTGCCAGCAGTGAGTCGGGGTTTGGGGCTTTCTTT
>TRBV15|medium-sized|TRBJ2-7|NA
CATSRAYYEQYF
TGTGCCACCAGCAGAGCGTACTACGAGCAGTACTTC
>TRBV5-1|NA|TRBJ2-2|NA
CASSVELFF
TGCGCCAGCAGTGTGGAGCTGTTTTTT
>TRBV14|medium-sized|TRBJ2-7|NA
CASQGQSYEQYF
TGTGCCAGCCAAGGACAATCCTACGAGCAGTACTTC
>TRBV10-2|NA|TRBJ2-1|NA
CASRHLVNEQFF
TGCGCCAGCCGCCACCTAGTCAATGAGCAGTTCTTC
>TRBV20-1|NA|TRBJ2-5|TRBD2
CSASSGRAQETQYF
TGCAGTGCATCCAGCGGGAGGGCCCAAGAGACCCAGTACTTC
>TRBV5-4|NA|TRBJ2-2|TRBD1
CASSFDKGGGGELFF
TGTGCCAGCAGCTTCGATAAAGGGGGCGGCGGGGAGCTGTTTTTT
>TRBV7-2|NA|TRBJ2-1|NA
CASSSDFSYNEQFF
TGTGCCAGCAGCTCAGACTTCTCCTACAATGAGCAGTTCTTC
>TRBV7-3|NA|TRBJ2-6|NA
CASSQSWDDVLTF
TGTGCCAGCAGCCAATCTTGGGACGACGTCCTGACTTTC
>TRBV29-1|NA|TRBJ2-7|NA
CSVKRVGGDSYEQYF
TGCAGCGTTAAAAGGGTTGGAGGTGACTCCTACGAGCAGTACTTC
>TRBV10-1|NA|TRBJ2-3|NA
CASSGFRGASTDTQYF
TGCGCCAGCAGTGGGTTTCGGGGAGCCAGCACAGATACGCAGTATTTT
>TRBV20-1|NA|TRBJ1-1|NA
CSASGRAFF
TGCAGTGCTTCCGGGAGAGCTTTCTTT
>TRBV7-6|medium-sized|TRBJ2-2|NA
CASRDFGVTGELFF
TGTGCCAGCCGCGATTTCGGGGTCACCGGGGAGCTGTTTTTT
>TRBV6-1|NA|TRBJ1-4|NA
CASSPTPTGLGEDEKLFF
TGTGCCAGCAGCCCAACCCCGACAGGCCTGGGCGAAGATGAAAAACTGTTTTTT
>TRBV5-1|few|TRBJ2-2|NA
CASSPAEGITGELFF
TGCGCCAGCAGCCCAGCGGAAGGGATCACCGGGGAGCTGTTTTTT
>TRBV2|few|TRBJ2-1|NA
CASSDNEQFF
TGTGCCAGCAGTGACAATGAGCAGTTCTTC
>TRBV20-1|NA|TRBJ1-1|NA
CSARRGGGTEAFF
TGCAGTGCGAGGAGGGGTGGCGGGACTGAAGCTTTCTTT
>TRBV5-1|NA|TRBJ1-6|TRBD1
CACSLTGTDNSPLHF
TGCGCCTGCAGCCTGACCGGGACAGATAATTCACCCCTCCACTTT
>TRBV5-1|NA|TRBJ2-2|NA
CASSLAGTNTGELFF
TGCGCCAGCAGCCTGGCCGGGACCAACACCGGGGAGCTGTTTTTT
>TRBV2|few|TRBJ2-5|NA
CASLAWQETQYF
TGTGCCTCCTTAGCGTGGCAAGAGACCCAGTACTTC
>TRBV20-1|NA|TRBJ2-7|TRBD2
CSPLGLAGSYEQYF
TGCAGCCCGCTAGGACTAGCGGGATCCTACGAGCAGTACTTC
>TRBV5-4|NA|TRBJ1-6|NA
CASSLGEEALPLHF
TGTGCCAGCAGTTTGGGGGAGGAGGCTTTACCCCTCCACTTT
>TRBV27|NA|TRBJ2-2|NA
CASSLRGGGTGELFF
TGTGCCAGCAGTTTAAGAGGGGGGGGCACCGGGGAGCTGTTTTTT
>TRBV20-1|NA|TRBJ2-1|TRBD1
CSARGTGGVYNEQFF
TGCAGTGCTAGAGGGACAGGGGGAGTCTACAATGAGCAGTTCTTC
>TRBV11-3|many|TRBJ2-3|NA
CASSSTQSNTQYF
TGTGCCAGCAGCTCCACGCAGAGCAATACGCAGTATTTT
>TRBV2|NA|TRBJ2-3|NA
CASSVRGQNTDTQYF
TGTGCCAGCAGTGTACGCGGACAGAACACAGATACGCAGTATTTT
>TRBV2|few|TRBJ2-1|NA
CASRAQGTEQFF
TGTGCCAGCAGGGCTCAGGGGACTGAGCAGTTCTTC
>TRBV19|NA|TRBJ2-1|NA
CASSTGTGRQFF
TGTGCCAGTAGTACAGGGACGGGACGGCAGTTCTTC
>TRBV7-2|medium-sized|TRBJ1-1|NA
CASSPSGGGTEAFF
TGTGCCAGCAGCCCGTCGGGGGGTGGGACTGAAGCTTTCTTT
>TRBV6-4|NA|TRBJ2-3|TRBD2
CASSLAGDSYNEQYF
TGTGCCAGCAGTTTAGCGGGAGACTCCTACAATGAGCAGTATTTT
>TRBV5-1|many|TRBJ2-3|NA
CASSLGPPDTQYF
TGCGCCAGCAGCTTGGGTCCCCCAGATACGCAGTATTTT
>TRBV7-8|NA|TRBJ2-1|TRBD2
CASSPGTRKNEQFF
TGTGCCAGCAGCCCCGGGACTAGAAAAAATGAGCAGTTCTTC
>TRBV19|NA|TRBJ1-4|NA
CATQPQGRNEKLFF
TGTGCTACTCAACCGCAGGGCCGTAATGAAAAACTGTTTTTT
>TRBV10-3|few|TRBJ2-7|NA
CAISEKGSSYEQYF
TGTGCCATCAGTGAGAAGGGTAGCTCCTACGAGCAGTACTTC
>TRBV20-1|medium-sized|TRBJ2-1|NA
CSARDPLAIEQFF
TGCAGTGCTAGAGATCCCCTCGCGATAGAGCAGTTCTTC
>TRBV7-8|few|TRBJ1-5|TRBD1
CASSPDRVGGQPQHF
TGTGCCAGCAGCCCCGACAGGGTCGGTGGTCAGCCCCAGCATTTT
>TRBV6-5|NA|TRBJ1-6|NA
CASSYDKNNSPLHF
TGTGCCAGCAGTTATGACAAGAATAATTCACCCCTCCACTTT
>TRBV7-7|medium-sized|TRBJ2-2|NA
CASSLAKNTGELFF
TGTGCTAGCAGCTTAGCGAAGAACACCGGGGAGCTGTTTTTT
>TRBV12-3/TRBV12-4|medium-sized|TRBJ1-5|NA
CATLRLGSNQPQHF
TGTGCCACCCTCCGTTTGGGGAGCAATCAGCCCCAGCATTTT
>TRBV5-6|NA|TRBJ1-4|TRBD1
CASSLRDSVEKLFF
TGTGCCAGCAGCTTGAGGGACAGCGTTGAAAAACTGTTTTTT